A selection of T cell receptor beta chains follows, all from one sample in a study of T cell repertoires in ileal Crohn's disease. Some clones are missing from TCRdb's copy, which holds only in-frame ones; the method was immunoSEQ multiplex PCR. Of about 7,600 clones in the sample, 70% to 75% were seen once. Sequencing was carried out using ileal tissue. These receptors came from an adult with Crohn's disease. CDR3s include the opening cysteine and the closing phenylalanine or tryptophan. A D gene is named only where the DNA matches it firmly. The size of a clone is reported for some rows only, either as once, few or many, or as a class for expanded clones.

cdr3_length,d_call,clone_size,j_call,v_call,cdr3_aa,cdr3_nt
16,-,-,TRBJ2-7,TRBV10-3,CAISASEGGYSYEQYF,TGTGCCATCAGTGCATCGGAGGGGGGGTACTCCTACGAGCAGTACTTC
13,-,medium-sized,TRBJ1-1,TRBV27,CASSLWQNTEAFF,TGTGCCAGCAGTTTATGGCAGAACACTGAAGCTTTCTTT
14,-,-,TRBJ1-5,TRBV6-6,CASSLPGLEQPQHF,TGTGCCAGCAGTTTACCGGGACTGGAGCAGCCCCAGCATTTT
15,-,-,TRBJ1-2,TRBV5-5,CASSLSGQANYGYTF,TGTGCCAGCAGCTTATCGGGACAAGCTAACTATGGCTACACCTTC
13,TRBD1,-,TRBJ2-7,TRBV7-2,CASSRGQAYEQYF,TGTGCCAGCAGCCGCGGACAGGCCTACGAGCAGTACTTC
14,TRBD1,-,TRBJ1-1,TRBV18,CASSRQGVNTEAFF,TGTGCCAGCTCACGACAGGGGGTGAACACTGAAGCTTTCTTT
14,TRBD2,-,TRBJ2-7,TRBV4-3,CASSQGPGGDEQYF,TGCGCCAGCAGCCAAGGGCCGGGGGGAGACGAGCAGTACTTC
14,TRBD1,-,TRBJ2-7,TRBV9,CASSVEGQGEEQYF,TGTGCCAGCAGCGTAGAGGGACAGGGGGAAGAGCAGTACTTC
12,-,once,TRBJ2-5,TRBV6-1,CASRGLRETQYF,TGTGCCAGCAGGGGCTTGAGAGAGACCCAGTACTTC
16,TRBD2,-,TRBJ2-5,TRBV15,CATSPLLAGSQETQYF,TGTGCCACCAGCCCCCTGCTAGCGGGATCCCAAGAGACCCAGTACTTC
15,-,-,TRBJ2-3,TRBV27,CASSSEGEYTDTQYF,TGTGCCAGCAGTTCAGAGGGAGAGTACACAGATACGCAGTATTTT
16,TRBD2,-,TRBJ2-7,TRBV7-8,CASSLSGSHSSYEQYF,TGTGCCAGCAGCCTTAGCGGGAGCCATAGCTCCTACGAGCAGTACTTC
16,-,-,TRBJ2-2,TRBV7-2,CASRRGGSGNTGELFF,TGTGCCAGCAGGCGAGGGGGTAGCGGAAACACCGGGGAGCTGTTTTTT
16,-,-,TRBJ2-7,TRBV10-3,CAISDLPGRITYEQYF,TGTGCCATCAGTGACCTACCGGGACGGATCACCTACGAGCAGTACTTC
15,TRBD1,-,TRBJ1-1,TRBV19,CASSMGGQRTTEAFF,TGTGCCAGTAGTATGGGGGGACAGAGAACCACTGAAGCTTTCTTT
14,-,-,TRBJ2-5,TRBV7-3,CASSLAGQKETQYF,TGTGCCAGCAGCTTAGCGGGACAAAAAGAGACCCAGTACTTC
12,-,-,TRBJ2-3,TRBV27,CASRPASDTQYF,TGTGCCAGCAGACCCGCCAGCGATACGCAGTATTTT
14,-,few,TRBJ2-1,TRBV11-2,CASSPSLAGLEQFF,TGTGCCAGCAGCCCCAGTCTGGCGGGACTTGAGCAGTTCTTC
16,TRBD1,once,TRBJ2-3,TRBV19,CASSRSPGQDTDTQYF,TGTGCCAGTAGTAGATCTCCGGGACAGGACACAGATACGCAGTATTTT
18,-,-,TRBJ1-2,TRBV21-1,CASSIQTTRDRSRCGYTF,TGTGCCAGCAGTATCCAGACCACCCGGGACAGGTCTCGCTGCGGCTACACCTTC
16,TRBD1,large,TRBJ1-3,TRBV5-1,CASSLSPGQGGNTIYF,TGCGCCAGCAGCTTAAGCCCGGGACAGGGTGGAAACACCATATATTTT
13,-,medium-sized,TRBJ1-1,TRBV19,CASSIAGGTEAFF,TGTGCCAGTAGTATAGCGGGAGGCACTGAAGCTTTCTTT
16,-,-,TRBJ2-5,TRBV9,CASSVEALARGETQYF,TGTGCCAGCAGCGTAGAGGCCCTAGCTCGGGGGGAGACCCAGTACTTC
12,TRBD1,-,TRBJ1-1,TRBV6-5,CASSFAGGQAFF,TGTGCCAGCAGTTTCGCAGGGGGCCAAGCTTTCTTT
13,-,-,TRBJ2-2,TRBV28,CASRKQVTGELFF,TGTGCCAGCAGAAAACAGGTCACCGGGGAGCTGTTTTTT
14,-,-,TRBJ2-4,TRBV6-1,CASRQGPTKNIQYF,TGTGCCAGCAGGCAGGGGCCTACCAAAAACATTCAGTACTTC
16,TRBD2,-,TRBJ2-3,TRBV5-4,CASSLGLAGGTDTQYF,TGTGCCAGCAGCTTGGGACTAGCGGGGGGCACAGATACGCAGTATTTT
15,-,-,TRBJ1-1,TRBV6-5,CASKWDQIQAGEAFF,TGTGCCAGCAAATGGGACCAAATCCAGGCGGGTGAAGCTTTCTTT
14,-,medium-sized,TRBJ2-7,TRBV19,CASSPRADIYEQYF,TGTGCCAGTAGTCCTCGGGCCGATATCTACGAGCAGTACTTC
16,-,-,TRBJ2-3,TRBV13,CASSPRLGVLSDTQYF,TGTGCCAGCAGCCCCCGACTAGGCGTCCTTTCGGATACGCAGTATTTT
13,-,few,TRBJ1-1,TRBV6-1,CASTVQGNTEAFF,TGTGCCAGCACGGTACAGGGGAACACTGAAGCTTTCTTT
17,-,-,TRBJ1-3,TRBV7-8,CASSLAGVGGSGNTIYF,TGTGCCAGCAGCTTAGCAGGGGTCGGGGGCTCTGGAAACACCATATATTTT
12,-,-,TRBJ2-7,TRBV28,CASSGLSYEQYF,TGTGCCAGCAGTGGTCTCTCCTACGAGCAGTACTTC
14,-,-,TRBJ1-2,TRBV7-9,CASSATGWGYGYTF,TGTGCCAGCAGCGCAACAGGCTGGGGCTATGGCTACACCTTC
13,TRBD2,few,TRBJ2-7,TRBV18,CASSRSGSGEQYF,TGTGCCAGCTCCCGTAGCGGGAGCGGAGAGCAGTACTTC
13,-,-,TRBJ2-1,TRBV10-3,CAISESGYNEQFF,TGTGCCATCAGTGAGTCGGGGTACAATGAGCAGTTCTTC
15,-,few,TRBJ2-7,TRBV6-5,CASSQSALSSYEQYF,TGTGCCAGCAGCCAATCAGCCCTGAGCTCCTACGAGCAGTACTTC
16,-,-,TRBJ1-2,TRBV4-1,CASSQDSGVVYYGYTF,TGCGCCAGCAGCCAAGATTCGGGAGTAGTATACTATGGCTACACCTTC
14,-,-,TRBJ2-2,TRBV4-1,CASSQYTYTGELFF,TGCGCCAGCAGCCAATACACGTACACCGGGGAGCTGTTTTTT
15,TRBD2,-,TRBJ2-7,TRBV19,CASTPGTSGSYEQYF,TGTGCCAGTACCCCCGGGACTAGCGGGAGCTACGAGCAGTACTTC
13,-,-,TRBJ1-1,TRBV30,CAWSVRVNTEAFF,TGTGCCTGGAGTGTCCGAGTGAACACTGAAGCTTTCTTT
14,TRBD1,once,TRBJ2-7,TRBV6-5,CASRPRGWGYEQYF,TGTGCCAGCAGGCCCAGGGGGTGGGGATACGAGCAGTACTTC
13,-,large,TRBJ2-2,TRBV30,CAWSVSYTGELFF,TGTGCCTGGAGTGTGTCCTACACCGGGGAGCTGTTTTTT
13,TRBD1,-,TRBJ2-5,TRBV10-3,CAISGDRQETQYF,TGTGCCATCAGTGGGGACAGGCAAGAGACCCAGTACTTC
12,-,-,TRBJ2-5,TRBV29-1,CSVARPQETQYF,TGCAGCGTTGCCAGGCCCCAAGAGACCCAGTACTTC
16,TRBD2,few,TRBJ2-7,TRBV4-3,CASSQDFASGSYEQYF,TGCGCCAGCAGCCAAGATTTCGCTAGCGGATCCTACGAGCAGTACTTC
15,TRBD2,-,TRBJ2-1,TRBV5-1,CASSFGGAGGNEQFF,TGCGCCAGCAGTTTCGGGGGCGCGGGGGGGAATGAGCAGTTCTTC
15,-,-,TRBJ1-1,TRBV9,CASSPPTASATEAFF,TGTGCCAGCAGCCCACCGACAGCTTCGGCCACTGAAGCTTTCTTT
13,-,few,TRBJ1-5,TRBV5-5,CASSLEWGQPQHF,TGTGCCAGCAGCTTGGAATGGGGCCAGCCCCAGCATTTT
13,TRBD2,-,TRBJ2-7,TRBV11-3,CASSRVAGGEQYF,TGTGCCAGCAGCAGAGTAGCGGGAGGCGAGCAGTACTTC
15,TRBD2,-,TRBJ2-1,TRBV9,CASSVDGGRSNEQFF,TGTGCCAGCAGCGTAGATGGCGGGAGAAGCAATGAGCAGTTCTTC
15,-,-,TRBJ2-3,TRBV7-3,CASSSDTGLPDTQYF,TGTGCCAGCAGTTCAGATACAGGGCTCCCAGATACGCAGTATTTT
14,TRBD1,-,TRBJ1-1,TRBV7-3,CASSTGGGRTEAFF,TGTGCCAGCAGCACAGGGGGTGGGAGGACTGAAGCTTTCTTT
12,-,-,TRBJ2-5,TRBV18,CASSPNRETQYF,TGTGCCAGCTCACCAAATCGAGAGACCCAGTACTTC
16,TRBD2,few,TRBJ2-1,TRBV5-1,CASSLGLAGAYNEQFF,TGCGCCAGCAGCTTGGGACTAGCGGGGGCCTACAATGAGCAGTTCTTC